The source of this T cell receptor (beta chain) is a study of cytomegalovirus exposure and HLA in healthy donors. Sequencing was performed with immunoSEQ multiplex PCR; in TCRdb, only in-frame clones are kept and a portion is missing. There are around 130,000 clones in the sample; roughly 90% occur only once, and around 3.1% lies in the top ten. In regard to this clone: Its antigen is undetermined.

General observations from the study: The study recorded around 160 TCR beta chains that were cytomegalovirus-associated. The majority of TCR sequences were rare, yet some public TCRs appeared in many donors.

Material: PBMCs. The TCR was taken from a man aged 25-45 years in good health and CMV-seronegative.

CDR3: CASSGGRSNQPQHF. The CDR3 DNA sequence: TGCGCCAGCAGTGGAGGGCGCAGCAATCAGCCCCAGCATTTT. The V call is TRBV10-2, the J call TRBJ1-5; no reliable D call. Germline V gene data show CDR1 as WSHSY and CDR2 as SAAADI. The V end lost 4 bases, the J end lost 1 base, and 8 bases lay between the germline ends. The CDR3 loop spans 14 amino acids.